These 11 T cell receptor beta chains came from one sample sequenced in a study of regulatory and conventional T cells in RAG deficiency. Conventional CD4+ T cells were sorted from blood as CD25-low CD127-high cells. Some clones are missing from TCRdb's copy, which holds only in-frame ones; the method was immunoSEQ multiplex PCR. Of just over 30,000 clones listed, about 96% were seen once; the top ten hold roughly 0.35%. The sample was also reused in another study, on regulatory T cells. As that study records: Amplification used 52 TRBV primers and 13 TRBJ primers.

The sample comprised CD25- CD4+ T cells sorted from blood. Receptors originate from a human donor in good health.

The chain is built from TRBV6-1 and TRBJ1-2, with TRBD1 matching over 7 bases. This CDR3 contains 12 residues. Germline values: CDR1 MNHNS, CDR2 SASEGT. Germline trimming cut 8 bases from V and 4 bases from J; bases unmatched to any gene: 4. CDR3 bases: TGTGCCAGCGAGGGGACAGTCTATGGCTACACCTTC. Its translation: CASEGTVYGYTF.

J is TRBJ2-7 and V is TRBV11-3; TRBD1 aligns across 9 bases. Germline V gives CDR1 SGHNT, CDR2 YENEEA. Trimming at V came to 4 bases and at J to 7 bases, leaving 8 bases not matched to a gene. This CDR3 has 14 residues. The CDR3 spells CASSSRDRVDEQYF. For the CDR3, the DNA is TGTGCCAGCAGCTCCCGGGACAGGGTAGATGAGCAGTACTTC.

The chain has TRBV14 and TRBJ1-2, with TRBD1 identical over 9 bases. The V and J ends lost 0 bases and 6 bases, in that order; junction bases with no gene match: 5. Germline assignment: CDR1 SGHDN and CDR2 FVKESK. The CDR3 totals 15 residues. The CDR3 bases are TGTGCCAGCAGCCAAGATAGGGACAGGGACGATGGCTACACCTTC. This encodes CASSQDRDRDDGYTF.

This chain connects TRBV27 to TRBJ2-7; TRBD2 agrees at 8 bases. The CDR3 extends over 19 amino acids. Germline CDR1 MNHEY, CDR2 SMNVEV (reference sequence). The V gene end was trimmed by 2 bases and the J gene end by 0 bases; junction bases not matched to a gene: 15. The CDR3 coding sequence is TGTGCCAGCAGTTTAAAGGTTGGGGGGTTTAGCGGGAACTCCTACGAGCAGTACTTC. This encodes CASSLKVGGFSGNSYEQYF.

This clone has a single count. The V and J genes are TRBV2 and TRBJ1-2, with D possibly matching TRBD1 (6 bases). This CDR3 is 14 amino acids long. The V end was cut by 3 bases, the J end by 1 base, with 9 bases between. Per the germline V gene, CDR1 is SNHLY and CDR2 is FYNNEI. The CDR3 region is CASSDMDSNYGYTF. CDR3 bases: TGTGCCAGCAGTGATATGGACAGTAACTATGGCTACACCTTC.

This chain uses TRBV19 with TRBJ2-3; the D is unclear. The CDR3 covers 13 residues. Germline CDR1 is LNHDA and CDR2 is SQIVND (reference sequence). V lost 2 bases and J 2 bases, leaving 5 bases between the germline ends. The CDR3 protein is CASSIPPTDTQYF. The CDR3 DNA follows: TGTGCCAGTAGTATACCTCCCACAGATACGCAGTATTTT.

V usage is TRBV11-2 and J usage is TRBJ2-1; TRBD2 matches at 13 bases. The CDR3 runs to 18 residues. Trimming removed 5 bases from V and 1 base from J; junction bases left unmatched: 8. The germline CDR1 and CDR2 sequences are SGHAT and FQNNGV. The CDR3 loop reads CASSGGTSGIFSYNEQFF. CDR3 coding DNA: TGTGCCAGCAGCGGAGGGACTAGCGGGATATTTTCCTACAATGAGCAGTTCTTC.

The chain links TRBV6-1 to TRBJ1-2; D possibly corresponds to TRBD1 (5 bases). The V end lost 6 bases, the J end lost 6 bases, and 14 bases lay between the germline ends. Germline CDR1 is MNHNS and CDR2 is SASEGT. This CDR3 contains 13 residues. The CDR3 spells CASRATANNGYTF. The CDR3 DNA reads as TGTGCCAGCAGGGCGACAGCCAACAATGGCTACACCTTC.

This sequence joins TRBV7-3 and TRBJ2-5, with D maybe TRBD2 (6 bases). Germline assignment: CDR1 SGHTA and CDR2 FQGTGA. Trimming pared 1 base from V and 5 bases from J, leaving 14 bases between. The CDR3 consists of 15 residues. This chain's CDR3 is CASSLSPGVGETQYF. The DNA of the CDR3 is TGTGCCAGCAGCTTAAGTCCGGGAGTGGGCGAGACCCAGTACTTC.

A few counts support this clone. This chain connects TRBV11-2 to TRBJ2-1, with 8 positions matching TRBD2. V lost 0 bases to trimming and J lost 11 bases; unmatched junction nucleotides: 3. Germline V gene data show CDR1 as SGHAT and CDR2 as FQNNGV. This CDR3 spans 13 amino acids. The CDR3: CASSLDRTSQQFF. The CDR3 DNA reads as TGTGCCAGCAGCTTAGATCGGACTAGCCAGCAGTTCTTC.

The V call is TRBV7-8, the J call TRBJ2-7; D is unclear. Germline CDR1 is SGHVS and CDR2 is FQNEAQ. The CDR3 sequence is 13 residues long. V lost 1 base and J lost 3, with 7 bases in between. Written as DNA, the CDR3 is TGTGCCAGCAGCTTAGTTGTAGACTACGAGCAGTACTTC. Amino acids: CASSLVVDYEQYF. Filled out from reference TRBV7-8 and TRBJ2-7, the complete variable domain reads GAGVSQSPRYKVAKRGQDVALRCDPISGHVSLFWYQQALGQGPEFLTYFQNEAQLDKSGLPSDRFFAERPEGSVSTLKIQRTQQEDSAVYLCASSLVVDYEQYFGPGTRLTVT.